Listed here is a single T cell receptor (beta chain). Its antigen is unidentified. Generated by immunoSEQ multiplex PCR, the TCRdb table keeps only in-frame clones and is missing some. This sample has some 40,000 clones, with around 77% found just once. This sample stems from a study of T cell responses to AZD1222 COVID-19 vaccine. Looked up from germline, CDR1 is MNHEY and CDR2 is SVGAGI. V lost 5 bases and J 5 bases, leaving 15 bases between the germline ends. The CDR3 sequence is 14 residues long. Points from the study as a whole: Sampling that yielded the repertoires occurred only after the peak T cell response.

V gene TRBV6-5 combines with J gene TRBJ1-2; the D gene is possibly TRBD1 (5 bases). The sequencing here drew on peripheral blood, taken 28 days after the second dose of the MenACWY control vaccine. This receptor was identified in an adult who received the MenACWY meningococcal vaccine as a control. The chain's CDR3 is CASSPAGDGYGYTF. The CDR3 DNA reads TGTGCCAGCAGTCCCGCGGGGGACGGTTATGGCTACACCTTC.